The rows below give T cell receptor beta chains drawn from one sample of a study of shared clonotypes between healthy human individuals. Sequencing used immunoSEQ multiplex PCR; TCRdb keeps in-frame clones, though not all of them. The profile shows around 2.1 million clones, about 92% of them singletons. Sequenced material: naive CD8+ T cells from PBMCs. The source of these receptors is a man aged 18 to 30 in good health. Some clones in this sample may be carry-over from other donors' samples. CDR3s include the opening cysteine and the closing phenylalanine or tryptophan. A D gene is named only where the DNA matches it firmly. The size of a clone is reported for some rows only, either as once, few or many, or as a class for expanded clones.

- - TRBJ2-7 TRBV7-9 CASSSTRSYEQYF TGTGCCAGCAGCTCCACGCGCTCCTACGAGCAGTACTTC
TRBD2 - TRBJ2-7 TRBV6-6 CASSSRPGGYEQYF TGTGCCAGCAGTTCGCGTCCGGGAGGCTACGAGCAGTACTTC
TRBD2 once TRBJ2-1 TRBV7-9 CASSAFPAGGRNEQFF TGTGCCAGCAGCGCCTTCCCAGCGGGAGGTCGCAATGAGCAGTTCTTC
- - TRBJ1-1 TRBV7-2 CASSLGSGSLGAFF TGTGCCAGCAGCTTGGGGTCAGGGTCTCTTGGAGCTTTCTTT
TRBD1 - TRBJ2-2 TRBV9 CASSVPRTGGDTGELFF TGTGCCAGCAGCGTACCCCGGACAGGGGGGGACACCGGGGAGCTGTTTTTT
TRBD1 - TRBJ2-1 TRBV4-3 CASSQGTGTGSNEQFF TGCGCCAGCAGCCAAGGCACCGGGACAGGGAGCAATGAGCAGTTCTTC
TRBD1 once TRBJ1-5 TRBV28 CASSLSTGTGYVMGSQPQHF TGTGCCAGCAGTTTATCAACCGGGACAGGGTACGTTATGGGCTCTCAGCCCCAGCATTTT
TRBD2 - TRBJ2-1 TRBV11-2 CASSSTLGLAANEQFF TGTGCCAGCAGCTCCACCCTGGGACTAGCCGCCAATGAGCAGTTCTTC
- - TRBJ1-2 TRBV7-9 CASSLGPDPTTYGYTF TGTGCCAGCAGCTTAGGTCCTGACCCGACCACCTATGGCTACACCTTC
TRBD2 - TRBJ2-1 TRBV7-9 CASSLWLAGDYNEQFF TGTGCCAGCAGCTTATGGCTAGCGGGAGACTACAATGAGCAGTTCTTC
TRBD1 - TRBJ2-7 TRBV9 CASSGGGTGVYEQYF TGTGCCAGCAGCGGAGGGGGGACAGGCGTTTACGAGCAGTACTTC
TRBD1 - TRBJ2-7 TRBV4-1 CASSQVETGGYEQYF TGCGCCAGCAGCCAAGTCGAGACAGGGGGCTACGAGCAGTACTTC
- - TRBJ1-2 TRBV30 CAWNRRVDGYGYTF TGTGCCTGGAACCGACGTGTTGACGGTTATGGCTACACCTTC
- - TRBJ2-7 TRBV4-1 CASSHRLDYEQYF TGCGCCAGCAGCCATCGACTAGACTACGAGCAGTACTTC
- - TRBJ2-3 TRBV6-4 CASSDSSGAQDTQYF TGTGCCAGCAGTGACTCGAGTGGGGCGCAAGATACGCAGTATTTT
- - TRBJ2-5 TRBV19 CASSLVVGETQYF TGTGCCAGTAGTCTTGTAGTTGGCGAGACCCAGTACTTC
TRBD1 once TRBJ2-5 TRBV27 CASSSRGPGIWGQETQYF TGTGCCAGCAGTTCCAGGGGGCCAGGGATTTGGGGTCAAGAGACCCAGTACTTC
- - TRBJ1-2 TRBV19 CASTPTENYGYTF TGTGCCAGTACCCCGACAGAAAACTATGGCTACACCTTC
- - TRBJ1-1 TRBV27 CASSFFPSNTEAFF TGTGCCAGCAGTTTCTTCCCCAGCAACACTGAAGCTTTCTTT
- - TRBJ1-4 TRBV28 CASRLRGTREKLFF TGTGCCAGCAGGCTGAGGGGGACTCGTGAAAAACTGTTTTTT
- - TRBJ1-2 TRBV10-3 CAIKPGEGYGYTF TGTGCCATCAAGCCGGGCGAAGGCTATGGCTACACCTTC
TRBD1 - TRBJ2-3 TRBV19 CASSTARGRADTQYF TGTGCCAGTAGCACCGCCAGGGGGCGCGCAGATACGCAGTATTTT
- - TRBJ2-7 TRBV10-3 CAISESGRPYEQYF TGTGCCATCAGTGAGTCAGGCAGGCCATACGAGCAGTACTTC
- - TRBJ2-7 TRBV7-3 CASSLTGLREQYF TGTGCCAGCAGCTTAACTGGGCTGCGCGAGCAGTACTTC
- - TRBJ1-4 TRBV28 CASSFGTGNEKLFF TGTGCCAGCAGTTTCGGGACGGGGAATGAAAAACTGTTTTTT
TRBD2 - TRBJ2-1 TRBV27 CASSLLAGELYNEQFF TGTGCCAGCAGTTTATTGGCGGGAGAGTTATACAATGAGCAGTTCTTC
TRBD1 - TRBJ2-4 TRBV5-1 CASSLAGTGGNKNIQYF TGCGCCAGCAGCTTGGCCGGGACAGGGGGCAACAAAAACATTCAGTACTTC
TRBD2 - TRBJ2-1 TRBV11-2 CASSLDRAGGPLNNEQFF TGTGCCAGCAGCTTAGACCGAGCGGGAGGGCCGCTTAACAATGAGCAGTTCTTC
TRBD1 - TRBJ2-2 TRBV29-1 CTITTGVGTGELFF TGCACCATTACCACAGGGGTCGGCACCGGGGAGCTGTTTTTT
- - TRBJ2-4 TRBV14 CASSQGLGDIQYF TGTGCCAGCAGCCAAGGTTTGGGGGACATTCAGTACTTC
- - TRBJ1-1 TRBV7-3 CASSPRGGEGTEAFF TGTGCCAGCAGCCCACGGGGGGGCGAGGGGACTGAAGCTTTCTTT
- - TRBJ1-5 TRBV28 CASSFLNNQPQHF TGTGCCAGCAGTTTTTTAAACAATCAGCCCCAGCATTTT
TRBD2 - TRBJ2-3 TRBV7-3 CASSSGLAGDTQYF TGTGCCAGCAGCTCGGGACTAGCAGGCGATACGCAGTATTTT
- - TRBJ1-1 TRBV13 CASSSRTYLNTEAFF TGTGCCAGCAGCTCCCGGACCTACTTGAACACTGAAGCTTTCTTT
TRBD1 - TRBJ2-1 TRBV7-3 CASSLTDRPSNEQFF TGTGCCAGCAGCTTAACGGACAGGCCAAGCAATGAGCAGTTCTTC
- - TRBJ2-7 TRBV11-2 CASSLARGGGDEQYF TGTGCCAGCAGCTTAGCGAGAGGGGGAGGTGACGAGCAGTACTTC
TRBD1 - TRBJ2-7 TRBV27 CASGPGQRTYEQYF TGTGCCAGCGGACCGGGACAGCGGACCTACGAGCAGTACTTC
- - TRBJ1-1 TRBV6-1 CASKGGWNTEAFF TGTGCCAGCAAAGGGGGTTGGAACACTGAAGCTTTCTTT
TRBD1 - TRBJ2-7 TRBV10-3 CAISITRTGEGSKPGSSYEQYF TGTGCCATCAGTATAACCCGGACAGGGGAAGGGTCCAAGCCTGGGAGTAGCTACGAGCAGTACTTC
TRBD1 - TRBJ2-6 TRBV5-1 CASSPRQGTGANVLTF TGCGCCAGCAGCCCAAGACAGGGAACTGGGGCCAACGTCCTGACTTTC
TRBD1 - TRBJ2-7 TRBV4-2 CASSQDGGDRGDYEQYF TGTGCCAGCAGCCAAGACGGAGGGGACAGGGGGGACTACGAGCAGTACTTC